This TCR beta chain is drawn from a study of immune evolution from preneoplasia to lung adenocarcinoma. About the research overall: HLA loss of heterozygosity: approximately 7.5% AIS, 15% MIA, around 33% ADC, none AAH.

Points from the study as a whole: Top clone frequencies peaked in normal lung, apparently declining through invasive adenocarcinoma. Normal lung had highest clonality; later lesions appeared denser, more diverse.

The germline gives CDR1 SGHNT, CDR2 YYREEE (reference sequence). This CDR3 has 15 amino acids. V was cut by 0 bases and J by 0 bases, with 7 bases left in between. Only a few counts were recorded for this clone. As yet, its antigen is unknown. The assay was immunoSEQ multiplex PCR, and TCRdb's table has in-frame clones only and misses some. The sample lists around 21,000 clones; roughly 80% were seen once. The sequence derives from a person in their sixties or seventies with lung adenocarcinoma. The sequenced material came from FFPE invasive lung adenocarcinoma tissue. V gene TRBV5-4 combines with J gene TRBJ2-1; D ambiguous. The CDR3 DNA reads as TGTGCCAGCAGCTTGGGAGAGAGCTCCTACAATGAGCAGTTCTTC. This sequence encodes CASSLGESSYNEQFF.